The 2 T cell receptor beta chains below come from one sample, sequenced in a study of beta chain features in type 1 diabetes. The study's findings and limits: TCRB CDR3s from Type 1 diabetes patients were moderately but significantly shorter in all four CD4+ subsets.

The whole isolated RNA underwent reverse transcription, so sequencing captured expressed TCRB transcripts. Data came from immunoSEQ multiplex PCR; TCRdb stores just in-frame clones and leaves some out. The sample yields 330,000 or so clones, over 10% seen once. Their recognized antigens are unknown. Input material: naive CD4+ T cells from blood. The receptors stem from a woman younger than 30 with type 1 diabetes.

This clone was counted a few times. V gene TRBV6-5 combines with J gene TRBJ2-5, with 7 nucleotides matching TRBD1. Germline-derived CDR1 and CDR2 are MNHEY and SVGAGI. The CDR3 has 14 amino acids. Trimming at V came to 10 bases and at J to 2 bases, leaving 10 bases not matched to a gene. CDR3 protein: CATGDRDLQETQYF. CDR3 nucleotides: TGTGCCACCGGAGACAGGGACCTGCAAGAGACCCAGTACTTC.

The V call is TRBV5-6, the J call TRBJ2-1; D perhaps matches TRBD1 (6 bases). Trimming stripped 4 bases from V and 6 bases from J, with 11 bases between. This CDR3 is built from 13 residues. Germline V gene lookup returns CDR1 SGHDT and CDR2 YYEEEE. CDR3 nucleotide sequence: TGTGCCAGCAGCGCCGGGACATTCAATGAGCAGTTCTTC. It encodes CASSAGTFNEQFF.